The clone carrying this TCR beta chain was found many times. TCRdb reanalysed the RT-PCR reads using MiXCR and keeps one entry per CDR3 protein. This table has about 680,000 distinct CDR3 sequences, 14% appearing once. This CDR3 spans 15 amino acids. Germline-derived CDR1 and CDR2 are LGHNA and YSLEER. V was trimmed by 0 bases and J by 6 bases, leaving 12 bases between them. The origin of this receptor is a female donor in good health, serving as a healthy control. The V call is TRBV4-3, the J call TRBJ1-5; D perhaps matches TRBD1 (5 bases). The sample consisted of memory CD4+ T cells from blood. In nucleotides, the CDR3 is TGCGCCAGCAGCCAAGATCAGGGCAGGGCTCAGCCCCAGCATTTT. Protein: CASSQDQGRAQPQHF.